Each of the 25 T cell receptor beta chains below was sequenced from the same sample in a study of cytomegalovirus exposure and HLA in healthy donors. The PCR employed 60 Vbeta primers together with 13 Jbeta primers. Libraries were prepared by immunoSEQ multiplex PCR; TCRdb keeps only in-frame clonotypes and omits some of them. This sample has about 110,000 clones; roughly 70% occur once, and the top ten carry approximately 5.4%. Material for sequencing was PBMCs. Every receptor here comes from a woman in her 70s in good health and CMV-seropositive.

The J gene is TRBJ1-1, the V gene TRBV2; D is perhaps TRBD1 (5 bases). Germline CDR1 and CDR2: SNHLY and FYNNEI. The V end lost 6 bases, the J end lost 0 bases, and 8 bases lay between the germline ends. This CDR3 spans 13 amino acids. CDR3 in DNA: TGTGCCAGCAGGACAGCAATGAACACTGAAGCTTTCTTT. Translated, it gives CASRTAMNTEAFF.

The J gene is TRBJ2-7, the V gene TRBV18, with 12 nucleotides matching TRBD2. V was clipped by 3 bases and J by 2 bases; unmatched bases: 8. The CDR3 is 17 amino acids. The V gene's germline CDR1 is KGHSH and CDR2 LQKENI. The chain's CDR3 is CASSPPGLAGATYEQYF. In nucleotides, the CDR3 is TGTGCCAGCTCACCTCCGGGACTAGCGGGCGCAACCTACGAGCAGTACTTC.

The chain is built from TRBV5-8 and TRBJ1-2; 7 positions match TRBD1. V was pared by 1 base and J by 4 bases, with 7 bases of the junction left unmatched. The CDR3 is 15 amino acids. The V gene's germline CDR1 is SGHTS and CDR2 YDEGEE. In DNA form, the CDR3 reads TGTGCCAGCAGCTTGCGGAAAGGGGGCAGCTATGGCTACACCTTC. It translates to CASSLRKGGSYGYTF.

This sequence joins TRBV27 and TRBJ1-4; D may be TRBD1 (6 bases). V dropped 0 bases and J dropped 0 bases, with 20 bases sitting between them. The length of the CDR3 is 20 residues. CDR1 is MNHEY and CDR2 is SMNVEV in the germline V gene (reference sequence). CDR3 protein: CASSLSTLTGGAPTNEKLFF. CDR3 nucleotides: TGTGCCAGCAGTTTATCCACCCTCACCGGGGGGGCCCCAACTAATGAAAAACTGTTTTTT. The whole variable domain, filled in from reference TRBV27 and TRBJ1-4, reads EAQVTQNPRYLITVTGKKLTVTCSQNMNHEYMSWYRQDPGLGLRQIYYSMNVEVTDKGDVPEGYKVSRKEKRNFPLILESPSPNQTSLYFCASSLSTLTGGAPTNEKLFFGSGTQLSVL.

The CDR3 spells CASGGQVYPYEQYF. The CDR3, as DNA: TGTGCCAGCGGGGGACAGGTTTATCCCTACGAGCAGTACTTC. The J gene is TRBJ2-7, the V gene TRBV2, with 8 nucleotides matching TRBD1. CDR1 SNHLY and CDR2 FYNNEI come from the germline V gene. CDR3 size: 14 residues. The trim removed 8 bases at V and 2 bases at J, leaving 8 bases unmatched.

The V call is TRBV5-1, the J call TRBJ1-3; 7 positions match TRBD1. The germline V gene encodes CDR1 SGHRS and CDR2 YFSETQ. This CDR3 is built from 16 residues. V shed 2 bases and J 3 bases; nucleotides not matched to a gene: 8. This CDR3 is CASSFSPGDSGNTIYF. In nucleotides, the CDR3 is TGCGCCAGCAGCTTTTCCCCAGGGGACAGTGGAAACACCATATATTTT.

The chain links TRBV7-9 to TRBJ1-1; the D gene is possibly TRBD1 (5 bases). The CDR3 spans 12 residues. CDR1 SEHNR and CDR2 FQNEAQ come from the germline V gene (reference sequence). V shed 5 bases and J shed 7 bases, with 11 bases lying between them. The CDR3 DNA sequence: TGTGCCAGCAGCCTAGGGGCGGGTGAAGCTTTCTTT. It translates to CASSLGAGEAFF.

The rearrangement joins TRBV5-1 to TRBJ1-1, with 7 bases lining up with TRBD1. CDR1 is SGHRS, CDR2 YFSETQ, per germline. V lost 4 bases and J lost 2; bases outside the gene matches: 8. This CDR3 spans 15 amino acids. CDR3 loop: CASSLSGQPNTEAFF. DNA of the CDR3: TGCGCCAGCAGCCTATCGGGACAGCCCAACACTGAAGCTTTCTTT.

V and J are TRBV19 and TRBJ1-1; 7 bases are shared with TRBD1. V shed 1 base, J shed 0 bases, and the junction held 5 bases outside the gene matches. Per germline, CDR1 LNHDA and CDR2 SQIVND (reference sequence). The CDR3 has 16 residues. The CDR3 bases are TGTGCCAGTAGTATAGCGACAGGGCACATGAACACTGAAGCTTTCTTT. This codes for CASSIATGHMNTEAFF.

The chain joins TRBV6-6 to TRBJ2-2; maybe TRBD1 (6 bases). The V and J ends lost 7 bases and 3 bases respectively, with 12 bases between them. There are 14 residues in the CDR3. CDR1 and CDR2 (germline): MNHNY, SVGAGI (reference sequence). The CDR3 DNA follows: TGTGCCAGCACGCCCACAGGGTACACCGGGGAGCTGTTTTTT. Translating it yields CASTPTGYTGELFF.

The chain uses TRBV5-4 and TRBJ2-3; D remains ambiguous. Germline CDR1 reads SGHNT; CDR2 reads YYREEE (reference sequence). The CDR3 loop spans 14 amino acids. V shed 10 bases and J shed 6 bases, with 21 bases lying between them. CDR3 sequence reads: CAARRVPSGDTQYF. For the CDR3, the DNA is TGTGCCGCCCGCCGAGTTCCCTCCGGTGATACGCAGTATTTT.

The rearrangement joins TRBV7-2 to TRBJ2-7; maybe TRBD1 (5 bases). The CDR3 length is 15 residues. V lost 1 base, J lost 0 bases, and 10 bases lay in between. Germline CDR1 and CDR2: SGHTA and FQGNSA. The CDR3 DNA follows: TGTGCCAGCAGCTTAGTAACAGGCCCCTCCTACGAGCAGTACTTC. Translated: CASSLVTGPSYEQYF.

V and J are TRBV9 and TRBJ1-4, with no clear D. V lost 2 bases, J lost 10 bases, and 12 bases lay in between. Germline V gene lookup returns CDR1 SGDLS and CDR2 YYNGEE. The CDR3 has 13 residues. CDR3 amino acids: CASSVNQVAKLFF. CDR3 coding DNA: TGTGCCAGCAGCGTTAATCAGGTCGCAAAACTGTTTTTT.

The chain combines TRBV9 with TRBJ2-1; TRBD1 is a possible D gene (7 bases). The ends were cut back, 4 bases at V and 1 base at J, with 18 bases in the middle. The CDR3 totals 17 residues. Germline V gives CDR1 SGDLS, CDR2 YYNGEE. The CDR3 DNA sequence: TGTGCCAGCAGCCAATATGAGACAGGGAGGTCCTACAATGAGCAGTTCTTC. Its protein product is CASSQYETGRSYNEQFF.

The chain couples TRBV4-2 to TRBJ2-7; TRBD2 matches at 13 bases. The CDR3 sequence is 16 residues long. The V gene's germline CDR1 is LGHNA and CDR2 YNFKEQ. V lost 4 bases, J lost 1 base, and 4 bases stayed unmatched. CDR3 in amino acids: CASSRWTSGGSYEQYF. The CDR3 region has the DNA TGTGCCAGCAGCCGGTGGACTAGCGGGGGATCCTACGAGCAGTACTTC.

The gene calls are TRBV10-3 and TRBJ1-5; perhaps TRBD1 as D (5 bases). Germline-derived CDR1 and CDR2 are ENHRY and SYGVKD. Between the trimmed V and J ends, which lost 4 bases and 7 bases, there was a span of 11 bases. The CDR3 runs 13 residues. The CDR3 protein is CAISAGGGQPQHF. The CDR3 coding sequence is TGTGCCATCAGTGCAGGCGGGGGACAGCCCCAGCATTTT.

This rearrangement joins TRBV5-1 to TRBJ2-7, with 11 nucleotides matching TRBD2. CDR1 is SGHRS, CDR2 YFSETQ, per germline. The J segment lost 5 bases and the V segment lost 3 bases, leaving 10 bases of the junction unmatched. This CDR3 spans 16 amino acids. The CDR3 sequence is CASSWALSGGADEQYF. CDR3 DNA sequence: TGCGCCAGCAGCTGGGCCCTTAGCGGGGGGGCCGACGAGCAGTACTTC. The whole variable domain, remainder taken from reference TRBV5-1 and TRBJ2-7, is KAGVTQTPRYLIKTRGQQVTLSCSPISGHRSVSWYQQTPGQGLQFLFEYFSETQRNKGNFPGRFSGRQFSNSRSEMNVSTLELGDSALYLCASSWALSGGADEQYFGPGTRLTVT.

The CDR3 DNA is TGTGCCAGTAGTCCCCGGGACAGGGGCTATGGCTACACCTTC. It encodes CASSPRDRGYGYTF. The V and J genes are TRBV19 and TRBJ1-2; 10 nucleotides align to TRBD1. Germline V gene data show CDR1 as LNHDA and CDR2 as SQIVND (reference sequence). The CDR3 consists of 14 residues. V trimming: 5 bases; J trimming: 4 bases; junction bases outside the gene matches: 4.

The rearrangement joins TRBV4-2 to TRBJ2-3; 8 bases match TRBD1. Looked up from germline, CDR1 is LGHNA and CDR2 is YNFKEQ. The trim removed 0 bases at V and 6 bases at J, leaving 8 bases unmatched. This CDR3 contains 16 residues. CDR3 in DNA: TGTGCCAGCAGCCAAGACTTGGCAGGGGGCGTGGATACGCAGTATTTT. Residues: CASSQDLAGGVDTQYF.

This chain joins TRBV30 and TRBJ2-7; 8 bases map to TRBD1. With V trimmed by 4 bases and J by 5 bases, 7 bases remained unmatched. This CDR3 has 13 residues. Germline V gene lookup returns CDR1 GTSNPN and CDR2 SVGIG (reference sequence). CDR3: CAWIQGAENEQYF. The CDR3 nucleotides are TGTGCCTGGATCCAGGGGGCTGAAAACGAGCAGTACTTC.

The chain links TRBV7-8 to TRBJ1-3; weak D call: TRBD1 (5 bases). The germline V gene encodes CDR1 SGHVS and CDR2 FQNEAQ. The CDR3 spans 19 residues. V was cut by 1 base and J by 1 base, with 20 bases left in between. The CDR3 region has the DNA TGTGCCAGCAGCTTAGTTCCGGGGACTTCAGGGAGGTCTGGAAACACCATATATTTT. This sequence encodes CASSLVPGTSGRSGNTIYF.

This chain links TRBV30 with TRBJ1-6; 7 bases are a match to TRBD1. The CDR3 is 16 amino acids. J lost 0 bases, V lost 0 bases, and 2 bases had no gene match. Germline V gives CDR1 GTSNPN, CDR2 SVGIG (reference sequence). The CDR3 DNA sequence: TGTGCCTGGAGTGTACAGGGGCACTCCTATAATTCACCCCTCCACTTT. Protein product: CAWSVQGHSYNSPLHF.

For this clone: Different DNA sequences within this sample yield the same CDR3. This chain connects TRBV5-1 to TRBJ1-1; D is unclear. The CDR3 sequence is 13 residues long. The V gene's germline CDR1 is SGHRS and CDR2 YFSETQ. Trimming cost V 0 bases and J 6 bases, with 9 bases left between them. The CDR3 DNA sequence: TGCGCCAGCAGCTTGGGCTCCGGGGCTGAAGCTTTCTTT. Translated, it gives CASSLGSGAEAFF. Together with reference TRBV5-1 and TRBJ1-1, the CDR3 gives the full variable domain: KAGVTQTPRYLIKTRGQQVTLSCSPISGHRSVSWYQQTPGQGLQFLFEYFSETQRNKGNFPGRFSGRQFSNSRSEMNVSTLELGDSALYLCASSLGSGAEAFFGQGTRLTVV.

The chain has TRBV6-5 and TRBJ1-4; 10 bases match TRBD1. The CDR3 is made up of 15 amino acids. The V gene's germline CDR1 is MNHEY and CDR2 SVGAGI. V gave up 6 bases and J gave up 8 bases; unmatched junction bases: 9. CDR3 sequence: CASRPTGGAFEKLFF. The CDR3 region has the DNA TGTGCCAGCAGGCCGACAGGGGGCGCTTTCGAAAAACTGTTTTTT.

The V call is TRBV5-1, the J call TRBJ1-1; TRBD1 matches at 7 bases. V was clipped by 4 bases and J by 3 bases; unmatched bases: 3. The germline CDR1 and CDR2 sequences are SGHRS and YFSETQ. CDR3 size: 13 residues. CDR3 sequence reads: CASSVDRDTEAFF. In nucleotides, the CDR3 is TGCGCCAGCAGCGTCGACAGGGACACTGAAGCTTTCTTT.